This TCR beta chain stems from a study of cytomegalovirus exposure and HLA in healthy donors. The PCR made use of 60 Vbeta and 13 Jbeta primers. The protocol was immunoSEQ multiplex PCR, while the TCRdb copy is restricted to in-frame clones and leaves out a portion. The table records about 160,000 clones, 79% of them present only once. This CDR3 spans 14 amino acids. Trimming removed 2 bases from V and 5 bases from J; junction bases left unmatched: 2. Germline assignment: CDR1 MDHEN and CDR2 SYDVKM. Specimen: PBMCs. V and J are TRBV28 and TRBJ2-1; TRBD1 agrees at 8 bases. The sequence came from a man aged 40-55 years in good health and CMV-seronegative. CDR3 bases: TGTGCCAGCAGTTTAACAGGGGGTAACAATGAGCAGTTCTTC. This encodes CASSLTGGNNEQFF. Complete variable domain (other parts from reference TRBV28 and TRBJ2-1): DVKVTQSSRYLVKRTGEKVFLECVQDMDHENMFWYRQDPGLGLRLIYFSYDVKMKEKGDIPEGYSVSREKKERFSLILESASTNQTSMYLCASSLTGGNNEQFFGPGTRLTVL.